The TCR beta chain under discussion was sequenced for a study of T cells in Graves' hyperthyroidism and ophthalmopathy. This clonotype was counted between two and nine times. RNA transcripts provided the source from which TCR beta CDR3 regions were amplified. With the HTBI primer set, the TCR CDR3 went through a first round of RT-PCR. TCRdb analysed the multiplex PCR reads with MiXCR anew, one entry per CDR3 protein. Altogether 600,000 to 850,000 distinct CDR3 sequences are present, over 15% being singletons, with the ten largest covering 16%. The sequencing input was blood. This TCR came from a woman between 50 and 59 years old with Graves' hyperthyroidism that later progressed to Graves' ophthalmopathy.

The CDR3 DNA reads TGTGCCAGCAGTGAATTCCTCCTACGCAGGGACTCTGGAAACACCATATATTTT. Translation: CASSEFLLRRDSGNTIYF. The rearrangement uses TRBV6-1 and TRBJ1-3, with a weak D call TRBD1 (5 bases). V was trimmed by 2 bases and J by 0 bases, leaving 17 bases between them. The germline CDR1 and CDR2 sequences are MNHNS and SASEGT. There are 18 residues in the CDR3.